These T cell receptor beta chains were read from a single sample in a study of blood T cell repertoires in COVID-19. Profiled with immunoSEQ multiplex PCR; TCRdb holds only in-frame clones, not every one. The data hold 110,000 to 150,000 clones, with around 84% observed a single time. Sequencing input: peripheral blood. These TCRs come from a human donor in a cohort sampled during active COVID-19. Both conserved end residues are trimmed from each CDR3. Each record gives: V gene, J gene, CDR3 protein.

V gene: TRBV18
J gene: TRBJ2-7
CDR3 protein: ASSPTSYEQY

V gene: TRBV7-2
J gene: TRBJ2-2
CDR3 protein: ASSPGLHTWNTGELF

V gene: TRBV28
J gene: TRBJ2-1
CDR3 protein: ASSLEQGARYNEQF

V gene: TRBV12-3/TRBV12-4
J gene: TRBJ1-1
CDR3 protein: ASSRTDGEAF

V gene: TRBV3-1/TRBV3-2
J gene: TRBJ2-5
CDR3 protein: ASSQPGFQETQY

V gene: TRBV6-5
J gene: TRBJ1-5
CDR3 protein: ATSREGGWNQPQH

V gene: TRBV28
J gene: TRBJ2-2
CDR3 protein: ATPGANTGELF

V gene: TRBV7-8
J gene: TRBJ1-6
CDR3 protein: ASSPRDRGGGNSPLH

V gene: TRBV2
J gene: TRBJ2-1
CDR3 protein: ASSDGLADNEQF

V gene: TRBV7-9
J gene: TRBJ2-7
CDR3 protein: ASSQDSSSYEQY

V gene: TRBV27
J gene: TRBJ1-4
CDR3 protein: ASSRDRNNEKLF

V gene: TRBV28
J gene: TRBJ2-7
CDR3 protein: ASSPPGQGYYEQY

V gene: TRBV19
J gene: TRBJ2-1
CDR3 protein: ASSSLTGNEQF

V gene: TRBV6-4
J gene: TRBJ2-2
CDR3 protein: ASSIGYQSGELF

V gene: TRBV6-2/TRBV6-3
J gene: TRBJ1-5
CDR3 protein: ASSYVTGTGGSRVNQPQH

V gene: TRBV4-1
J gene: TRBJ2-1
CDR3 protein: ASSQLAGDNSYNEQF

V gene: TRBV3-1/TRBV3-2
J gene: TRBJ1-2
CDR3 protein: ASSPTGAYGYT

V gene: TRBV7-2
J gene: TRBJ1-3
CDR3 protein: ASSPRTGDGNTIY

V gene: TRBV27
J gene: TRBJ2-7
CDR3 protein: ASSLGQGPYEQY

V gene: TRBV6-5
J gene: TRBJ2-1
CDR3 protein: ASSLAGDSFNEQF

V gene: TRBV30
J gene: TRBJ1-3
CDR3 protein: AWSTGSGNTIY

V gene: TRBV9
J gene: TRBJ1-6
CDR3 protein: ASSPGQGGSPLH

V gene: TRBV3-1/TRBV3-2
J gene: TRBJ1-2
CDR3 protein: ASSPNKGQRANYGYT

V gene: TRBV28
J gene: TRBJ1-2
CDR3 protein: ASSPRSGGYGYT

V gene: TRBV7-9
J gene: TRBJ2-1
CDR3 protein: ASSLLLSISPLNEQF

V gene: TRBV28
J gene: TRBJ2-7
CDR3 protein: ASSSPRSGMGYEQY